The count of the clone carrying this T cell receptor (beta chain) is one. Its antigen is not known. Distinct nucleotide sequences in the sample also encode this CDR3. The source of the sample is a study of shared clonotypes between healthy human individuals. Study context: The study enrolled two women and a few men aged 18 to 49. Whole-study findings and limits: Sequencing depth was expected to influence donor clonotype sharing.

CD45RA+ naive and CD45RA-negative memory subsets were separated from CD4+ cells. The protocol was immunoSEQ multiplex PCR, while the TCRdb copy is restricted to in-frame clones and leaves out a portion. This table has about 730,000 clones, over 60% appearing once. Sequenced input: memory CD4+ T cells sorted from blood. Subset given: CD45RA-negative fraction. The source of this sequence is a young woman in good health.

The CDR3 nucleotides read TGTGCCAGCAGTTTGAGGGGGGCAGGCACAGATACGCAGTATTTT. Translation gives CASSLRGAGTDTQYF. The genes are TRBV28 and TRBJ2-3; D tentatively reads TRBD1 or TRBD2 (6 bases each). With 3 bases removed from V and 1 base from J, the gap between germline ends came to 11 bases. The CDR3 has 15 amino acids. Germline CDR1 MDHEN, CDR2 SYDVKM.